What follows describes a single T cell receptor beta chain. Its antigen is unknown. The data derive from a study of cytomegalovirus exposure and HLA in healthy donors. Per the germline V gene, CDR1 is LGHNA and CDR2 is YSLEER. The V end lost 0 bases, the J end lost 3 bases, and 11 bases lay between the germline ends. The CDR3 has 15 residues. Use of 60 Vbeta and 13 Jbeta primers characterized the PCR. In the original processing: A follow-up analysis tallied 73 million or so unique TCR beta chains, approximately 10 million shared. The table came from immunoSEQ multiplex PCR; TCRdb's copy has only in-frame clones and leaves some out. Clone size and the V and J calls come from that table; the DNA yielded D and trimming. This table holds 100,000 to 120,000 clones, roughly 84% found once. Study results and limitations: Cytomegalovirus status was reportedly diagnosed by the classifier with high specificity and sensitivity.

The clonotype comes from a man aged 25-40 years in good health and CMV-seropositive. This rearrangement joins TRBV4-3 to TRBJ2-5, with D perhaps matching TRBD1 (6 bases). Input material: PBMCs. The CDR3 protein is CASSQEGTYEETQYF. In nucleotides, the CDR3 is TGCGCCAGCAGCCAAGAGGGGACATATGAAGAGACCCAGTACTTC.